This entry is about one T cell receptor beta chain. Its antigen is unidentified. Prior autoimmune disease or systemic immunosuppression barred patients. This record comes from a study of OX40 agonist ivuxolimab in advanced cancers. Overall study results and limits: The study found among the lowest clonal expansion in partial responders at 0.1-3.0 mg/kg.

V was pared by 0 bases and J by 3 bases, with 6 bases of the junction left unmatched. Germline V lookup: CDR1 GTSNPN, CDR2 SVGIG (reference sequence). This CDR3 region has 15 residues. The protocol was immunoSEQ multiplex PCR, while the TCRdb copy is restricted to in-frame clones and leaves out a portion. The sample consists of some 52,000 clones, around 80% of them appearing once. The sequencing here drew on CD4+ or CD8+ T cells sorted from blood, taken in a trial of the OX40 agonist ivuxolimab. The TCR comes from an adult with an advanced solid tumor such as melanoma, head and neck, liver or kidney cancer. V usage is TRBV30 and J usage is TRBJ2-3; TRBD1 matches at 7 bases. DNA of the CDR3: TGTGCCTGGAGTGTACCCGGACAGGATACAGATACGCAGTATTTT. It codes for CAWSVPGQDTDTQYF. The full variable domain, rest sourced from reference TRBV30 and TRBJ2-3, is SQTIHQWPATLVQPVGSPLSLECTVEGTSNPNLYWYRQAAGRGLQLLFYSVGIGQISSEVPQNLSASRPQDRQFILSSKKLLLSDSGFYLCAWSVPGQDTDTQYFGPGTRLTVL.